What follows is one T cell receptor (beta chain) and its context. Its antigen is currently unknown. The germline gives CDR1 MGHDK, CDR2 SYGVNS. With 6 bases clipped from V and 6 bases from J, the junction kept 4 bases outside the gene matches. There are 15 residues in the CDR3. Frozen PBMC stocks contributed around 2 micrograms of genomic DNA to the TCR beta libraries. The sample comes from a study of cytotoxic CD8 clonotypes in ibrutinib-treated CLL. TCRdb keeps only in-frame clones here, not all; method: immunoSEQ multiplex PCR. The table records around 33,000 clones, about 47% of them present only once. Study-wide findings and caveats: Pretreatment clonality was elevated relative to age-matched healthy donors and paralleled circulating CD8+ T-cell counts.

This receptor was obtained from a human donor with chronic lymphocytic leukemia. This chain joins TRBV25-1 and TRBJ2-1, with 14 bases identical to TRBD2. The sequencing used PBMCs, collected before ibrutinib treatment. The CDR3 protein is CASSGGTSGGNEQFF. The CDR3 DNA reads TGTGCCAGCAGCGGGGGGACTAGCGGGGGCAATGAGCAGTTCTTC.